These 14 T cell receptor beta chains originate from one sample sequenced in a study of blood T cell dynamics during melanoma immunotherapy. The method was immunoSEQ multiplex PCR; TCRdb's version includes in-frame clones alone and lacks a portion of them. The table includes more than 13,000 clones, about nine tenths detected once. The time point: week 3, after first cycle of checkpoint inhibitor. The sequences come from blood, collected from a patient treated with checkpoint blockade. These TCRs come from a human donor with melanoma.

This chain links TRBV28 with TRBJ2-7; 9 bases align to TRBD1. CDR3 length equals 13 residues. Germline CDR1 and CDR2: MDHEN and SYDVKM. After removal of 8 bases from V and 7 bases from J, the junction contained 9 bases not matched to a gene. The CDR3, as DNA: TGTGCCAGCGAGGGACAGGGAAAGTGGGAGCAGTACTTC. Its protein product is CASEGQGKWEQYF.

The chain links TRBV6-6 to TRBJ1-1; possibly TRBD1 for D (6 bases). V lost 6 bases and J lost 4, with 21 bases in between. The CDR3 sequence is 16 residues long. Germline V gives CDR1 MNHNY, CDR2 SVGAGI (reference sequence). DNA for the CDR3: TGTGCCAGCAGCGGCCGCGGGGGGCGATTAGGCACTGAAGCTTTCTTT. Encoded protein: CASSGRGGRLGTEAFF.

The chain has TRBV9 and TRBJ2-7; possible D gene TRBD2, 5 bases. This CDR3 is built from 15 residues. Trimming removed 3 bases from V and 2 bases from J, with 15 bases in between. The germline V gene has CDR1 SGDLS and CDR2 YYNGEE. DNA of the CDR3: TGTGCCAGCAGCGGGATGGGGTGGAGGACCTACGAGCAGTACTTC. This codes for CASSGMGWRTYEQYF. The entire variable domain, with the rest obtained from reference TRBV9 and TRBJ2-7, is as follows: DSGVTQTPKHLITATGQRVTLRCSPRSGDLSVYWYQQSLDQGLQFLIQYYNGEERAKGNILERFSAQQFPDLHSELNLSSLELGDSALYFCASSGMGWRTYEQYFGPGTRLTVT.

V and J are TRBV30 and TRBJ1-2; 10 positions match TRBD1. Per germline, CDR1 GTSNPN and CDR2 SVGIG (reference sequence). Trimming at V came to 2 bases and at J to 5 bases, leaving 5 bases not matched to a gene. CDR3 size: 14 residues. CDR3 DNA sequence: TGTGCCTGGAGTACGGGGACAGGGGAATATGGCTACACCTTC. Translation gives CAWSTGTGEYGYTF.

The chain couples TRBV30 to TRBJ1-1; D might be TRBD1 (6 bases). Per the germline V gene, CDR1 is GTSNPN and CDR2 is SVGIG (reference sequence). This CDR3 is built from 10 residues. Trimming left V 7 bases short and J 11 bases short, with 14 bases between. As DNA, the CDR3 is TGTGCCTCGAACAGGGCGGGGGCTTTCTTT. Translation gives CASNRAGAFF.

The chain employs TRBV5-1 and TRBJ2-1; 11 bases agree with TRBD2. From germline, CDR1 is SGHRS and CDR2 YFSETQ. The CDR3 spans 15 residues. V dropped 4 bases and J dropped 6; count of bases not matched to a gene: 6. The CDR3 nucleotides are TGCGCCAGCAGCGGGGGACTAGCGGTGGGCAATGAGCAGTTCTTC. Amino acid sequence: CASSGGLAVGNEQFF.

This clone appeared once. The rearrangement joins TRBV7-8 to TRBJ1-3; no clear D. The CDR3 loop spans 13 amino acids. Germline values: CDR1 SGHVS, CDR2 FQNEAQ. Trimming pared 1 base from V and 4 bases from J, leaving 5 bases between. CDR3 sequence: CASSLGYGNTIYF. The CDR3 DNA is TGTGCCAGCAGCTTAGGTTACGGAAACACCATATATTTT.

The rearrangement joins TRBV27 to TRBJ2-7; either TRBD1 or TRBD2 may supply D (7 bases each). This CDR3 has 19 residues. The V gene's germline CDR1 is MNHEY and CDR2 SMNVEV (reference sequence). Trimming shortened V by 5 bases and J by 3 bases, and 29 bases separated the two germline ends. The CDR3 DNA is TGTGCCAGCAGTCCAGGGGGAGGGTTTGGGGGGGGCGTCTTCTACGAGCAGTACTTC. Translation: CASSPGGGFGGGVFYEQYF.

The chain uses TRBV7-2 and TRBJ2-1; 8 nucleotides line up with TRBD1. J gave up 9 bases and V 5 bases, and 6 bases lay outside the gene matches. CDR3 length: 13 amino acids. Germline V gives CDR1 SGHTA, CDR2 FQGNSA. The CDR3 reads CASSATGVGEQFF. The CDR3 DNA reads TGTGCCAGCAGCGCGACAGGGGTCGGTGAGCAGTTCTTC.

The V call is TRBV4-1, the J call TRBJ2-1, with TRBD1 as a possible D gene (5 bases). CDR1 is MGHRA, CDR2 YSYEKL, per germline. Trimming left V 3 bases short and J 0 bases short, with 18 bases between. There are 18 residues in the CDR3. The CDR3 sequence: CASSQVDMGLSSYNEQFF. CDR3 in DNA: TGCGCCAGCAGCCAGGTCGACATGGGGCTGAGCTCCTACAATGAGCAGTTCTTC.

V usage is TRBV19 and J usage is TRBJ2-2, with D uncertain. Germline CDR1 LNHDA, CDR2 SQIVND (reference sequence). CDR3 size: 12 residues. V was pared by 4 bases and J by 0 bases, with 0 bases between. DNA for the CDR3: TGTGCCAGTAGTACGAACACCGGGGAGCTGTTTTTT. It specifies CASSTNTGELFF.

This chain uses TRBV9 with TRBJ2-3, with 8 bases aligning to TRBD2. The CDR3 sequence is 16 residues long. V gave up 0 bases and J gave up 2 bases; unmatched junction bases: 5. The germline V gene has CDR1 SGDLS and CDR2 YYNGEE. CDR3 region: CASSVGIGLATDTQYF. The DNA for the CDR3 is TGTGCCAGCAGCGTAGGGATAGGACTAGCCACAGATACGCAGTATTTT. The whole variable domain, remainder taken from reference TRBV9 and TRBJ2-3, is DSGVTQTPKHLITATGQRVTLRCSPRSGDLSVYWYQQSLDQGLQFLIQYYNGEERAKGNILERFSAQQFPDLHSELNLSSLELGDSALYFCASSVGIGLATDTQYFGPGTRLTVL.

This clone came up a few times. V usage is TRBV9 and J usage is TRBJ1-1; no firm D call. This CDR3 comprises 12 residues. V lost 4 bases, J lost 1 base, and 5 bases lay in between. CDR1 is SGDLS, CDR2 YYNGEE, per germline. CDR3 sequence (DNA): TGTGCCAGCAGCAGACCGAACACTGAAGCTTTCTTT. This encodes CASSRPNTEAFF.

J is TRBJ2-7 and V is TRBV11-1, with 8 bases aligning to TRBD2. The CDR3 sequence is 15 residues long. The V gene end was trimmed by 1 base and the J gene end by 4 bases; junction bases not matched to a gene: 6. The germline V gene encodes CDR1 SGHAT and CDR2 FQDESV (reference sequence). The DNA of the CDR3 is TGTGCCAGCAGCTTAGGAGCGGGAGAAGGTTACGAGCAGTACTTC. Its protein product is CASSLGAGEGYEQYF.